The 30 T cell receptor beta chains listed next were all sequenced from one sample in a study of a mutant IDH1 vaccine in newly diagnosed glioma (dated by TCRdb to about 2021). Which antigens these TCRs recognize remains unknown. The library was produced with the immunoSEQ multiplex PCR assay. TCRdb retrieved this table from immuneACCESS and kept in-frame rearrangements only. Not all clones are present; in checked studies, unresolved V genes account for under half, and no reason is known for the remainder. In all, the sample holds tens of thousands of clones, and around three quarters of those were seen once. Jointly, the top ten make up under 4% of the sample. The label giving this sample's time point can be read as: week 35, safety follow-up. Each vaccine dose was 300 ug of a 20-mer mutant IDH1 peptide in Montanide, given subcutaneously with topical imiquimod. Sample: PBMCs, taken from a glioma patient whose treatment included an IDH1 peptide vaccine. Receptors originate from a man in his forties with glioma. Some clones in this sample may be carry-over from other donors' samples.

The chain links TRBV5-5 to TRBJ2-5; D perhaps matches TRBD1 (6 bases). The CDR3 totals 15 residues. V was trimmed by 5 bases and J by 3 bases, leaving 17 bases between them. In germline, CDR1 is SGHKS, CDR2 YYEKEE (reference sequence). CDR3 sequence: CASSIGWDIEETQYF. The CDR3 DNA is TGTGCCAGCAGTATTGGATGGGACATTGAAGAGACCCAGTACTTC. Full variable domain (remainder filled in from reference TRBV5-5 and TRBJ2-5): DAGVTQSPTHLIKTRGQQVTLRCSPISGHKSVSWYQQVLGQGPQFIFQYYEKEERGRGNFPDRFSARQFPNYSSELNVNALLLGDSALYLCASSIGWDIEETQYFGPGTRLLVL.

This rearrangement joins TRBV7-2 to TRBJ2-7; tentatively, D is TRBD1 (5 bases). The CDR3 loop spans 13 amino acids. Looked up from germline, CDR1 is SGHTA and CDR2 is FQGNSA. Between the trimmed V and J ends, which lost 5 bases and 5 bases, there was a span of 13 bases. The CDR3: CASSASRADEQYF. CDR3 bases: TGTGCCAGCAGCGCGTCCAGGGCGGACGAGCAGTACTTC.

V gene TRBV18 combines with J gene TRBJ1-1; D uncertain. The germline V gene has CDR1 KGHSH and CDR2 LQKENI. Trimming cost V 2 bases and J 0 bases, with 4 bases left between them. This CDR3 comprises 13 residues. The CDR3 protein is CASSPSMNTEAFF. DNA of the CDR3: TGTGCCAGCTCACCATCCATGAACACTGAAGCTTTCTTT. Full variable domain (rest looked up from reference TRBV18 and TRBJ1-1): NAGVMQNPRHLVRRRGQEARLRCSPMKGHSHVYWYRQLPEEGLKFMVYLQKENIIDESGMPKERFSAEFPKEGPSILRIQQVVRGDSAAYFCASSPSMNTEAFFGQGTRLTVV.

V and J are TRBV6-6 and TRBJ2-5; D tentatively fits TRBD1 or TRBD2 (5 bases each). This CDR3 contains 15 residues. With 7 bases removed from V and 1 base from J, the gap between germline ends came to 16 bases. Germline V CDR1 and CDR2: MNHNY, SVGAGI (reference sequence). The CDR3 loop reads CASTDRDAGQETQYF. The CDR3 DNA is TGTGCCAGCACCGACCGGGACGCGGGCCAAGAGACCCAGTACTTC.

The chain has TRBV5-1 and TRBJ1-2; unclear D gene. Between the trimmed V and J ends, which lost 3 bases and 1 base, there was a span of 7 bases. This CDR3 is built from 13 residues. Germline lookup yields CDR1 SGHRS and CDR2 YFSETQ. CDR3 sequence reads: CASSSWGNYGYTF. The CDR3 nucleotides read TGCGCCAGCAGCTCGTGGGGTAACTATGGCTACACCTTC.

V and J are TRBV28 and TRBJ1-2; D possibly corresponds to TRBD1 (5 bases). Trimming took 11 bases from V and 2 from J, leaving 12 bases between them. Germline CDR1 MDHEN, CDR2 SYDVKM. The CDR3 sequence is 12 residues long. The CDR3 is CALGAGNYGYTF. CDR3 in DNA: TGTGCCCTCGGGGCGGGAAACTATGGCTACACCTTC.

The chain is built from TRBV30 and TRBJ2-5; 12 nucleotides align to TRBD2. Looked up from germline, CDR1 is GTSNPN and CDR2 is SVGIG (reference sequence). Unmatched junction bases numbered 7, after V lost 0 bases and J lost 5 bases. The length of the CDR3 is 16 residues. This CDR3 is CAWSVVPTSGGETQYF. CDR3 coding DNA: TGTGCCTGGAGTGTAGTTCCGACTAGCGGGGGTGAGACCCAGTACTTC.

The V gene is TRBV5-1, the J gene TRBJ2-5; the match to TRBD2 covers 8 bases. Germline assignment: CDR1 SGHRS and CDR2 YFSETQ. V lost 4 bases and J lost 1; bases outside the gene matches: 9. The CDR3 is 16 amino acids. The CDR3 is CASSGTSGALQETQYF. In DNA, the CDR3 is TGCGCCAGCAGCGGAACTAGCGGAGCCCTCCAAGAGACCCAGTACTTC. Together with reference TRBV5-1 and TRBJ2-5, the CDR3 gives the full variable domain: KAGVTQTPRYLIKTRGQQVTLSCSPISGHRSVSWYQQTPGQGLQFLFEYFSETQRNKGNFPGRFSGRQFSNSRSEMNVSTLELGDSALYLCASSGTSGALQETQYFGPGTRLLVL.

The rearrangement links TRBV4-2 to TRBJ1-1, with a tentative D call TRBD1 (5 bases). Germline CDR1 is LGHNA and CDR2 is YNFKEQ. The CDR3 runs to 14 residues. Trimming stripped 6 bases from V and 1 base from J, with 12 bases between. CDR3 sequence reads: CASSRGSANTEAFF. DNA of the CDR3: TGTGCCAGCAGTCGGGGCAGCGCGAACACTGAAGCTTTCTTT.

This rearrangement joins TRBV4-1 to TRBJ1-1; D perhaps matches TRBD1 (6 bases). From germline, CDR1 is MGHRA and CDR2 YSYEKL. The CDR3 is 16 amino acids. V was clipped by 2 bases and J by 4 bases, with 17 bases between them. CDR3 nucleotide sequence: TGCGCCAGCAGCCAATACTCACAGGGTGTGGGCACTGAAGCTTTCTTT. It yields the protein CASSQYSQGVGTEAFF.

This clone has a single count. The chain couples TRBV30 to TRBJ1-6, with 8 bases fitting TRBD1. Germline assignment: CDR1 GTSNPN and CDR2 SVGIG (reference sequence). This CDR3 contains 14 residues. The J segment lost 5 bases and the V segment lost 4 bases, leaving 4 bases of the junction unmatched. This chain's CDR3 is CAWTGGYDNSPLHF. The DNA for the CDR3 is TGTGCCTGGACAGGGGGCTACGATAATTCACCCCTCCACTTT.

This rearrangement joins TRBV6-4 to TRBJ2-1; 14 nucleotides align to TRBD2. Germline V lookup: CDR1 MRHNA, CDR2 SNTAGT. V lost 3 bases to trimming and J lost 12 bases; unmatched junction nucleotides: 1. The CDR3 is 13 amino acids. Here the CDR3 reads CASSEGTSGGQFF. The DNA of the CDR3 is TGTGCCAGCAGTGAGGGGACTAGCGGGGGGCAGTTCTTC.

The chain has TRBV2 and TRBJ1-1; 10 nucleotides line up with TRBD1. The trim removed 7 bases at V and 5 bases at J, leaving 7 bases unmatched. CDR1 and CDR2 (germline): SNHLY, FYNNEI. CDR3 length: 14 amino acids. Written as DNA, the CDR3 is TGTGCCAGCAATAGGGACAGGGGAGGTACTGAAGCTTTCTTT. Translating it yields CASNRDRGGTEAFF.

J is TRBJ1-3 and V is TRBV9, with D perhaps matching TRBD1 (6 bases). With 3 bases removed from V and 4 bases from J, the gap between germline ends came to 11 bases. The CDR3 loop spans 14 amino acids. Per the germline V gene, CDR1 is SGDLS and CDR2 is YYNGEE. The CDR3 DNA follows: TGTGCCAGCAGCGCGGGGGGGGCCGGAAACACCATATATTTT. Translating gives CASSAGGAGNTIYF.

The CDR3 region is CASSDRPSSGNTIYF. DNA of the CDR3: TGTGCCAGTAGCGACAGGCCCAGCTCTGGAAACACCATATATTTT. The chain has TRBV19 and TRBJ1-3; D perhaps matches TRBD1 (6 bases). V dropped 6 bases and J dropped 0 bases, with 12 bases sitting between them. Germline V gene data show CDR1 as LNHDA and CDR2 as SQIVND (reference sequence). CDR3 length equals 15 residues.

The chain joins TRBV20-1 to TRBJ2-5, with D unclear. The CDR3 is made up of 10 amino acids. V lost 7 bases to trimming and J lost 2 bases, with 5 bases between them. Germline CDR1 and CDR2: DFQATT and SNEGSKA (reference sequence). The DNA of the CDR3 is TGCAGTGGAGCTCAAGAGACCCAGTACTTC. Amino acid sequence: CSGAQETQYF.

The V gene is TRBV18, the J gene TRBJ1-1; D is possibly TRBD1 (6 bases). CDR3 length: 14 residues. Trimming stripped 0 bases from V and 3 bases from J, with 8 bases between. Germline V gene lookup returns CDR1 KGHSH and CDR2 LQKENI. CDR3 bases: TGTGCCAGCTCACCACCGGACAGTCACACTGAAGCTTTCTTT. It is translated as CASSPPDSHTEAFF.

This sequence joins TRBV29-1 and TRBJ1-3, with no clear D. This CDR3 contains 11 residues. The V end lost 5 bases, the J end lost 3 bases, and 5 bases lay between the germline ends. Germline V gene sequence: CDR1 SQVTM, CDR2 ANQGSEA. The CDR3 loop is CSVLGGNTIYF. In nucleotides, the CDR3 is TGCAGCGTTCTTGGTGGAAACACCATATATTTT.

The CDR3 spells CASRKQTGSTGELFF. Here the CDR3 DNA reads TGTGCCAGTAGAAAGCAGACAGGGTCCACCGGGGAGCTGTTTTTT. This chain connects TRBV19 to TRBJ2-2; 7 bases agree with TRBD1. Germline V gene sequence: CDR1 LNHDA, CDR2 SQIVND (reference sequence). V gave up 6 bases and J gave up 4 bases; unmatched junction bases: 8. The CDR3 runs to 15 residues.

This clone was observed a single time. V usage is TRBV4-1 and J usage is TRBJ2-7, with TRBD2 matching 13 bases. From germline, CDR1 is MGHRA and CDR2 YSYEKL. This CDR3 has 16 residues. The V segment lost 3 bases and the J segment 1 base; nucleotides outside the gene matches: 3. The CDR3: CASSQGLAGISYEQYF. CDR3 in DNA: TGCGCCAGCAGCCAGGGACTAGCGGGGATATCCTACGAGCAGTACTTC.

This chain uses TRBV29-1 with TRBJ1-1, with 12 bases matching TRBD1. V lost 4 bases and J lost 1; bases outside the gene matches: 4. CDR3 length equals 15 residues. The germline gives CDR1 SQVTM, CDR2 ANQGSEA. CDR3 DNA: TGCAGCGTTGGGGACAGGGGGCTTGGGAACACTGAAGCTTTCTTT. As protein: CSVGDRGLGNTEAFF.

This clone was seen just once. The chain carries TRBV13 and TRBJ2-3; TRBD2 aligns across 8 bases. The CDR3 loop spans 16 amino acids. Germline CDR1 is PRHDT and CDR2 is FYEKMQ (reference sequence). Unmatched junction bases numbered 4, after V lost 0 bases and J lost 2 bases. CDR3 region: CASSLGIGGATDTQYF. CDR3 DNA: TGTGCCAGCAGCTTAGGGATCGGGGGGGCCACAGATACGCAGTATTTT. Filled out from reference TRBV13 and TRBJ2-3, the complete variable domain reads AAGVIQSPRHLIKEKRETATLKCYPIPRHDTVYWYQQGPGQDPQFLISFYEKMQSDKGSIPDRFSAQQFSDYHSELNMSSLELGDSALYFCASSLGIGGATDTQYFGPGTRLTVL.

This chain joins TRBV11-2 and TRBJ2-3; 8 bases map to TRBD1. This CDR3 has 17 amino acids. Germline CDR1 reads SGHAT; CDR2 reads FQNNGV. Trimming removed 5 bases from V and 6 bases from J; junction bases left unmatched: 16. In DNA form, the CDR3 reads TGTGCCAGCAGCCCTACCTCCAGGAGCCAGGGGGCGGATACGCAGTATTTT. As protein: CASSPTSRSQGADTQYF.

This chain joins TRBV12-5 and TRBJ1-5; D unresolved. This CDR3 has 14 amino acids. V lost 1 base to trimming and J lost 5 bases, with 9 bases between them. From germline, CDR1 is LGHNT and CDR2 FRNRAP. The CDR3 sequence: CASGLGGLDQPQHF. CDR3 DNA sequence: TGTGCTAGTGGTTTGGGGGGTTTAGATCAGCCCCAGCATTTT.

DNA for the CDR3: TGTGCCAGCAGTAGGAGGGGTGGGACTGAAGCTTTCTTT. It encodes CASSRRGGTEAFF. This chain joins TRBV6-1 and TRBJ1-1, with D possibly matching TRBD1 (5 bases). From germline, CDR1 is MNHNS and CDR2 SASEGT. The CDR3 has 13 residues. Trimming removed 5 bases from V and 5 bases from J, with 12 bases in between.

The rearrangement uses TRBV6-1 and TRBJ2-7; weak D call: TRBD1 (5 bases). V was clipped by 7 bases and J by 3 bases, with 7 bases between them. Germline CDR1 and CDR2: MNHNS and SASEGT. CDR3 length: 11 amino acids. CDR3 sequence reads: CASTQGYEQYF. The CDR3 DNA is TGTGCCAGCACCCAGGGCTACGAGCAGTACTTC.

The rearrangement uses TRBV4-3 and TRBJ1-5; D unclear. The germline CDR1 and CDR2 sequences are LGHNA and YSLEER. The CDR3 totals 14 residues. The V and J ends lost 4 bases and 0 bases respectively, with 7 bases between them. CDR3 sequence (DNA): TGCGCCAGCAGCCTAGCTGTTAGCAATCAGCCCCAGCATTTT. Its protein product is CASSLAVSNQPQHF.

The chain joins TRBV9 to TRBJ2-6; D perhaps matches TRBD1 (6 bases). This CDR3 contains 16 residues. Germline V gene sequence: CDR1 SGDLS, CDR2 YYNGEE. Deletions cut 4 bases from V and 2 bases from J, with 13 bases between. This CDR3 is CASSHQTGPGANVLTF. The DNA for the CDR3 is TGTGCCAGCAGCCATCAGACAGGCCCTGGGGCCAACGTCCTGACTTTC.

The CDR3 reads CAIRDINQPQHF. The CDR3 DNA sequence: TGTGCCATCAGGGACATTAATCAGCCCCAGCATTTT. The V gene is TRBV10-3, the J gene TRBJ1-5, with D maybe TRBD1 (5 bases). The germline V and J ends were trimmed by 6 bases and 4 bases, with 7 bases remaining between them. The CDR3 is 12 residues long. Germline V gene data show CDR1 as ENHRY and CDR2 as SYGVKD.

A few counts support this clone. V usage is TRBV6-6 and J usage is TRBJ2-1; no firm D call. The V and J ends lost 0 bases and 5 bases respectively, with 8 bases between them. The CDR3 sequence is 14 residues long. The germline V gene encodes CDR1 MNHNY and CDR2 SVGAGI (reference sequence). This chain's CDR3 is CASSYSRLDNEQFF. CDR3 in DNA: TGTGCCAGCAGTTACTCGAGGCTGGACAATGAGCAGTTCTTC.